The clone carrying this T cell receptor (beta chain) occurred many times. What it recognizes is unknown. The data are from a study of CD8 T cells in ankylosing spondylitis. Study-wide results and caveats: Disease-associated clonotypes exhibited CD8+ identity and were relatively infrequent in peripheral blood. Disease-linked clones reportedly showed significant enrichment in matched ankylosing spondylitis synovial fluid.

With 0 bases removed from V and 2 bases from J, the gap between germline ends came to 16 bases. The CDR3 has 16 amino acids. Germline V lookup: CDR1 SQVTM, CDR2 ANQGSEA. TCRdb recomputed calls from the 5' RACE reads with MiXCR, one row per CDR3 protein. The profile shows 200,000 to 250,000 distinct CDR3 sequences, roughly 25% of them singletons. The J gene is TRBJ2-5, the V gene TRBV29-1; D remains ambiguous. The TCR comes from a male donor with ankylosing spondylitis or in good health (not recorded which). Sequenced input: blood, either unsorted or a sorted T cell fraction (not recorded which). CDR3 region: CSVEDRGWYSQETQYF. The CDR3 DNA reads TGCAGCGTTGAAGATCGTGGGTGGTACAGTCAAGAGACCCAGTACTTC.